This entry describes one T cell receptor beta chain. TCRdb keeps only in-frame clones here, not all; method: immunoSEQ multiplex PCR. Of 150,000 to 200,000 clones in the sample, 90% are singletons; the top ten hold approximately 5.9%. This entry belongs to a study of T cell responses to AZD1222 COVID-19 vaccine. This CDR3 has 13 residues. Trimming pared 2 bases from V and 3 bases from J, leaving 8 bases between. CDR1 and CDR2 (germline): KGHSH, LQKENI. The sequences come from peripheral blood, collected 28 days after the second AZD1222 dose. This clonotype originated in an adult who received the AZD1222 COVID-19 vaccine. The chain links TRBV18 to TRBJ2-7; tentatively, D is TRBD1 (6 bases). The CDR3 is CASSPRTDYEQYF. The DNA of the CDR3 is TGTGCCAGCTCACCAAGGACAGACTACGAGCAGTACTTC.